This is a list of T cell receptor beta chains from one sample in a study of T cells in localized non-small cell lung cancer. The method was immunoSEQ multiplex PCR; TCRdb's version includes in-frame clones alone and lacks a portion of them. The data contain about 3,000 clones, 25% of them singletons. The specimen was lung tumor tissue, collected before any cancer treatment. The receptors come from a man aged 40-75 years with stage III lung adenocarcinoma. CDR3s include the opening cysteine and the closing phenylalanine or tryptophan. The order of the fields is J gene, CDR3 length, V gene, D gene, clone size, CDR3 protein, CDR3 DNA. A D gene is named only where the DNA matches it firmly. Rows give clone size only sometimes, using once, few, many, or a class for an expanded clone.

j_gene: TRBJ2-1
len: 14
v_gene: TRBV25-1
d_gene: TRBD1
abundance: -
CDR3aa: CASSTGTGVNEQFF
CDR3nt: TGTGCCAGCAGTACCGGGACAGGGGTCAATGAGCAGTTCTTC

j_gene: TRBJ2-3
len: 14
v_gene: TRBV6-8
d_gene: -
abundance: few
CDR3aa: CAISKGGDTDTQYF
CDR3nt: TGTGCCATCAGTAAAGGGGGTGATACAGATACGCAGTATTTT

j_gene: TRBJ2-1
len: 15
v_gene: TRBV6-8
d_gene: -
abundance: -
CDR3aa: CASTLGRRSYNEQFF
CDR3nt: TGTGCCAGCACCCTTGGGCGGAGGTCCTACAATGAGCAGTTCTTC

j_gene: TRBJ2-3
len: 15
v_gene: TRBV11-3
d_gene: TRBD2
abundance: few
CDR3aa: CASSHGSGGSDTQYF
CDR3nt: TGTGCCAGCAGCCATGGATCGGGGGGATCCGATACGCAGTATTTT

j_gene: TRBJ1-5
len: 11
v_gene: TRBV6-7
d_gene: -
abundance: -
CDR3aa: CASSETQPQHF
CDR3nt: TGTGCCAGCAGTGAGACCCAGCCCCAGCATTTT

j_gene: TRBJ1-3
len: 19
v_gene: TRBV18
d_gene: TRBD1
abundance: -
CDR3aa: CASSPRQGQFLRSGNTIYF
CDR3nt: TGTGCCAGCTCACCACGACAGGGCCAATTTCTTCGCTCTGGAAACACCATATATTTT

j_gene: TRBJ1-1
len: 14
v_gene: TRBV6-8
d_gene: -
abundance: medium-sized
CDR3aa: CASSLGGSYPEAFF
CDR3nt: TGTGCCAGCAGTCTCGGAGGGTCTTATCCTGAAGCTTTCTTT

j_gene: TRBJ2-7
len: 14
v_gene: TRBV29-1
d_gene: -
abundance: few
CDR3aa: CSVLTHASSYEQYF
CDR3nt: TGCAGCGTACTCACCCACGCTAGCTCCTACGAGCAGTACTTC

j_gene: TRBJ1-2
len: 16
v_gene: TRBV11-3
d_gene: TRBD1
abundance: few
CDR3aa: CASNRGRRGSNYGYTF
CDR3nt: TGTGCCAGCAACAGGGGAAGAAGGGGCAGCAACTATGGCTACACCTTC

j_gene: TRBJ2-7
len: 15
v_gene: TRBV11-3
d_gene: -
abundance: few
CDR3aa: CASSTRDRPTQGQYF
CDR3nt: TGTGCCAGCAGCACCCGGGACCGTCCAACCCAGGGGCAGTACTTC

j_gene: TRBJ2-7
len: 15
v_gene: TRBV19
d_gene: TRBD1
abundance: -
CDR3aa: CASSARTGIPYEQYF
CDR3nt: TGTGCCAGTAGTGCCCGGACAGGGATCCCCTACGAGCAGTACTTC

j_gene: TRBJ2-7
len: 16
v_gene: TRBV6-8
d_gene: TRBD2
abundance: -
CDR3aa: CASRLTTSGGAYEQYF
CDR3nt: TGTGCCAGCAGGTTAACCACTAGCGGGGGGGCCTACGAGCAGTACTTC

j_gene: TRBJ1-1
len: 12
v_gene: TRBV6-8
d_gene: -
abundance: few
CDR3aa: CASRRLNTEAFF
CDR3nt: TGTGCCAGCAGACGACTGAACACTGAAGCTTTCTTT

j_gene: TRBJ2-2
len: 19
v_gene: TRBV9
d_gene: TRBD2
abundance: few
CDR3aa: CASSVVGGGITLNTGELFF
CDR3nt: TGTGCCAGCAGCGTAGTCGGCGGGGGGATCACTTTGAACACCGGGGAGCTGTTTTTT

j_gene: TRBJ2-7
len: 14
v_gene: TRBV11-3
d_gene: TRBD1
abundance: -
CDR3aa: CASSLGQGPYEQYF
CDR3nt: TGTGCCAGCAGCCTGGGACAGGGACCCTACGAGCAGTACTTC

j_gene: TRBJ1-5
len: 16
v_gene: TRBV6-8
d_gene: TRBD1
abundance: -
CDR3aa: CASSIRTGGSNQPQHF
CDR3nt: TGTGCCAGCAGTATCCGGACAGGGGGAAGCAATCAGCCCCAGCATTTT

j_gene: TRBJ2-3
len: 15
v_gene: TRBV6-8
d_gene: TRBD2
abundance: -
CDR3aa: CASSYSSGGAGTQYF
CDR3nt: TGTGCCAGCAGTTACTCGAGCGGGGGGGCTGGTACGCAGTATTTT

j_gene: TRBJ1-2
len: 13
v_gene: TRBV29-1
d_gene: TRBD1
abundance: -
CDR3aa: CSARQGASYGYTF
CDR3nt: TGCAGCGCTAGACAGGGGGCAAGCTATGGCTACACCTTC

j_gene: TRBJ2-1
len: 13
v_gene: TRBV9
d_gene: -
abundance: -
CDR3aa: CASSGSRGVEQFF
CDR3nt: TGTGCCAGCAGTGGGTCCAGGGGTGTTGAGCAGTTCTTC

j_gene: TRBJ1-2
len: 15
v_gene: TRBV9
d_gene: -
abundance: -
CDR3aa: CASTAGLGLGNGYTF
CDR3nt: TGTGCCAGCACAGCAGGCCTTGGTCTGGGGAATGGCTACACCTTC

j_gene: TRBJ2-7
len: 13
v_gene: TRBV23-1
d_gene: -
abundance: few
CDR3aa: CASSWKSGYEQYF
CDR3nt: TGCGCCAGCAGCTGGAAGTCAGGGTACGAGCAGTACTTC

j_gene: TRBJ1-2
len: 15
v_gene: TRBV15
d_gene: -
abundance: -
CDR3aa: CATSSGDGRRYGYTF
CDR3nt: TGTGCCACCAGCAGCGGGGATGGGAGGAGATATGGCTACACCTTC

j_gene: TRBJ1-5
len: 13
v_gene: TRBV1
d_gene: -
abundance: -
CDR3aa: CTYQGSGQQPQHF
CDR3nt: TGCACCTATCAGGGTTCAGGTCAACAGCCCCAGCATTTT

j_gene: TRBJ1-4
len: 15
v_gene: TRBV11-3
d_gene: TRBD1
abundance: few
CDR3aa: CASSRDRDTNEKLFF
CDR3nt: TGTGCCAGCAGCCGGGACAGGGACACTAATGAAAAACTGTTTTTT

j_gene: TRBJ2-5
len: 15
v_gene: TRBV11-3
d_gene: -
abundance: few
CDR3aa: CASSLGGRAQETQYF
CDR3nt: TGTGCCAGCAGCTTAGGCGGAAGGGCCCAAGAGACCCAGTACTTC

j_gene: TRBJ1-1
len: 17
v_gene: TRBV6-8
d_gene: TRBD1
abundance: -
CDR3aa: CASKMSGTGTMNTEAFF
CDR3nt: TGTGCCAGCAAAATGTCCGGGACAGGCACCATGAACACTGAAGCTTTCTTT

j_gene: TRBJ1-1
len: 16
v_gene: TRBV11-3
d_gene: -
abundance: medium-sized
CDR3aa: CASSLENILRGTEAFF
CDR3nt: TGTGCCAGCAGCTTAGAGAACATCTTAAGGGGCACTGAAGCTTTCTTT

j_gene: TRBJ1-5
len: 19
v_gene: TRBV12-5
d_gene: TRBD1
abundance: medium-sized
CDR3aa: CASGKGTGGIEPINQPQHF
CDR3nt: TGTGCTAGTGGAAAGGGGACAGGGGGGATCGAACCGATTAATCAGCCCCAGCATTTT

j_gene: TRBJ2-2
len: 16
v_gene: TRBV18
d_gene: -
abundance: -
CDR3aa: CASSQQSGANTGELFF
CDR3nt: TGTGCCAGCTCCCAGCAGAGCGGCGCGAACACCGGGGAGCTGTTTTTT

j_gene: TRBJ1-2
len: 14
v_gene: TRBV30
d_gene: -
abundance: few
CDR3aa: CAWSRPGLQRGYTF
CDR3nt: TGTGCCTGGAGCCGTCCGGGACTTCAAAGAGGCTACACCTTC

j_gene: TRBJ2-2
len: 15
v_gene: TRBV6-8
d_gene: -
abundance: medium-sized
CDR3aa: CASSWGGQGAGELFF
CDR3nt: TGTGCCAGCAGTTGGGGGGGCCAGGGAGCCGGGGAGCTGTTTTTT

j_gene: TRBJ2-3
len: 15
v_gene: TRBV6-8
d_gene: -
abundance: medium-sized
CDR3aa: CASSYPWADTDTQYF
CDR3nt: TGTGCCAGCAGTTACCCCTGGGCGGACACAGATACGCAGTATTTT

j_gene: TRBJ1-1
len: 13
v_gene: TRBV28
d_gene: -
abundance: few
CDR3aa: CATSPQLNTEAFF
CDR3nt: TGTGCCACCTCGCCGCAGCTGAACACTGAAGCTTTCTTT

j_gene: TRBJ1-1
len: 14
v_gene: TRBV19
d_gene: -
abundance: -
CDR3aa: CASSIVAAGTEAFF
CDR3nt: TGTGCCAGTAGTATAGTGGCCGCCGGCACTGAAGCTTTCTTT

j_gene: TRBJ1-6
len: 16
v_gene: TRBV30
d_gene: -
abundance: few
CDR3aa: CAWSFAGFDYNSPLHF
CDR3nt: TGTGCCTGGAGTTTCGCAGGGTTTGATTATAATTCACCCCTCCACTTT

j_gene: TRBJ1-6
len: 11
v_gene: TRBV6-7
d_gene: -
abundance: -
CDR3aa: CASSARGALHF
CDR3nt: TGTGCCAGCAGTGCACGCGGGGCCCTCCACTTT

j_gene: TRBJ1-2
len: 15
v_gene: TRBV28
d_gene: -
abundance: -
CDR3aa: CASSPGQRTNYGYTF
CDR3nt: TGTGCCAGCAGCCCCGGACAGCGGACTAACTATGGCTACACCTTC

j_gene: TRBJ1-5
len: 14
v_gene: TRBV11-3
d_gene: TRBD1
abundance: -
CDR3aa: CASSLGQGGQPQHF
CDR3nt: TGTGCCAGCAGTTTGGGACAGGGAGGTCAGCCCCAGCATTTT

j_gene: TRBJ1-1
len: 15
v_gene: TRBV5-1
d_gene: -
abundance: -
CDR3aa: CASSLDGWRATEAFF
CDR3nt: TGCGCCAGCAGCTTGGATGGGTGGCGAGCCACTGAAGCTTTCTTT

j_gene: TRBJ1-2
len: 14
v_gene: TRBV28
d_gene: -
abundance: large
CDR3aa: CASTLGGTNYGYTF
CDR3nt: TGTGCCAGCACTTTAGGGGGGACCAACTATGGCTACACCTTC

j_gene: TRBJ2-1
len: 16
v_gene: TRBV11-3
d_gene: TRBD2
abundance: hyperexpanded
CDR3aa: CASSSPGTSGGLGQFF
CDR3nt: TGTGCCAGCAGCTCCCCCGGGACTAGCGGGGGATTGGGGCAGTTCTTC

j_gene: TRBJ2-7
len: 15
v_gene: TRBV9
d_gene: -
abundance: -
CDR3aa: CASSVEEGVGYEQYF
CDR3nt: TGTGCCAGCAGCGTAGAGGAAGGGGTGGGGTACGAGCAGTACTTC

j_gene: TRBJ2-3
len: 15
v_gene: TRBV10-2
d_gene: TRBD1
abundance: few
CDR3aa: CASSEVGQGTDTQYF
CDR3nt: TGCGCCAGCAGTGAAGTCGGACAGGGGACAGATACGCAGTATTTT

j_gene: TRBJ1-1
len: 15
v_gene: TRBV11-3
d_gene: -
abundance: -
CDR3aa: CASSLGGTLNTEAFF
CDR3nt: TGTGCCAGCAGCTTAGGCGGGACACTTAACACTGAAGCTTTCTTT

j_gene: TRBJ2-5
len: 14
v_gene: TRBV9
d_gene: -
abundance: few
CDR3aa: CASSVFGGPETQYF
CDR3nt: TGTGCCAGCAGCGTATTCGGGGGCCCAGAGACCCAGTACTTC

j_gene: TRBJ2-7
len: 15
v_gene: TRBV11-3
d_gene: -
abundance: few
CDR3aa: CASSFDRSRSYEQYF
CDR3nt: TGTGCCAGCAGCTTCGACAGGTCCCGCTCCTACGAGCAGTACTTC

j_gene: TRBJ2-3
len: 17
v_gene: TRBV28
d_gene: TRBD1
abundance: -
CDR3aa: CASSPRGRGTLTDTQYF
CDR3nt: TGTGCCAGCAGTCCTCGTGGCAGGGGGACGTTGACAGATACGCAGTATTTT

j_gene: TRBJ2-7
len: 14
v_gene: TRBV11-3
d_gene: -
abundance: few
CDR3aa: CASSVGHSSYEQYF
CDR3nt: TGTGCCAGCAGCGTAGGACACTCCTCCTACGAGCAGTACTTC

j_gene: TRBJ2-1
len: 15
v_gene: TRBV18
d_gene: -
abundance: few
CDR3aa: CASSPLPDSYNEQFF
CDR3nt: TGTGCCAGCTCTCCCCTCCCGGACAGTTACAATGAGCAGTTCTTC

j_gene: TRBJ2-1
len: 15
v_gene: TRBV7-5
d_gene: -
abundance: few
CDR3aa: CASSSPLRSYNEQFF
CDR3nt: TGTGCCAGCAGCTCGCCTCTTCGGTCCTACAATGAGCAGTTCTTC

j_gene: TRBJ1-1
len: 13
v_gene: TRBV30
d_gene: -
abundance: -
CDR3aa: CAWSDGARTEAFF
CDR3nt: TGTGCCTGGAGTGACGGGGCGCGAACTGAAGCTTTCTTT

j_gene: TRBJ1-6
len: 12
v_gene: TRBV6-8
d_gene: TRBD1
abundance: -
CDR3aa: CAINTGDSPLHF
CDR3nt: TGTGCCATCAATACAGGGGATTCACCCCTCCACTTT

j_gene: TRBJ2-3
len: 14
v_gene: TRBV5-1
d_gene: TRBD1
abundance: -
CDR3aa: CASSPDRVGYTQYF
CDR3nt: TGCGCCAGCAGCCCTGACAGGGTGGGTTATACGCAGTATTTT

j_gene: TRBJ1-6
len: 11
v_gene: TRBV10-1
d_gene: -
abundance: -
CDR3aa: CASSGISPLHF
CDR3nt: TGCGCCAGCAGTGGGATCTCACCCCTCCACTTT

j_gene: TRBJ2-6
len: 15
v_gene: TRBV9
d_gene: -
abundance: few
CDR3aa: CASSPLGTGANVLTF
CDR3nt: TGTGCCAGCAGTCCTCTAGGGACTGGGGCCAACGTCCTGACTTTC

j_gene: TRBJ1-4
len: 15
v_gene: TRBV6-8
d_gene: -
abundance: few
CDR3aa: CASSDTAATNEKLFF
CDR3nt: TGTGCCAGCAGCGACACGGCCGCAACTAATGAAAAACTGTTTTTT

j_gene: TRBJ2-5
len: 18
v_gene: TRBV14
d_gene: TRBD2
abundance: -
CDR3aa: CASKPSVGASGLGETQYF
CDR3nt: TGTGCCAGCAAACCCTCGGTGGGCGCTAGCGGGCTTGGGGAGACCCAGTACTTC

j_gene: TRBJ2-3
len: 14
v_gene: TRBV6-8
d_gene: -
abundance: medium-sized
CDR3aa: CATTLAGGTDTQYF
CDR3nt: TGTGCCACCACTTTAGCAGGGGGCACAGATACGCAGTATTTT

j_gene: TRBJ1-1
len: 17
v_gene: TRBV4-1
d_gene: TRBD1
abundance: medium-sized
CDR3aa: CASSQRRQGINFAEAFF
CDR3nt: TGCGCCAGCAGCCAGAGGAGACAGGGAATAAATTTCGCTGAAGCTTTCTTT